Each of the 30 T cell receptor beta chains below was sequenced from the same sample in a study of cytomegalovirus exposure and HLA in healthy donors. The PCR contained 60 Vbeta and 13 Jbeta primers. The table came from immunoSEQ multiplex PCR; TCRdb's copy has only in-frame clones and leaves some out. The top ten hold over 8.5% of the sample, which has 85,000 to 100,000 clones, around nine tenths seen once. Sample: PBMCs. These receptors were obtained from a man aged 25 to 40 in good health and CMV-seropositive.

V and J are TRBV5-1 and TRBJ2-7; weak D call: TRBD2 (6 bases). Between the trimmed V and J ends, which lost 0 bases and 6 bases, there was a span of 22 bases. The V gene's germline CDR1 is SGHRS and CDR2 YFSETQ. This CDR3 has 17 amino acids. The CDR3 sequence: CASSLAFSSGVDSEQYF. Here the CDR3 DNA reads TGCGCCAGCAGCTTGGCCTTCTCGTCGGGGGTGGATAGCGAGCAGTACTTC.

This clone was observed a single time. The chain joins TRBV5-1 to TRBJ2-1; D gene unclear. Germline values: CDR1 SGHRS, CDR2 YFSETQ. This CDR3 contains 14 residues. Trimming cost V 5 bases and J 1 base, with 10 bases left between them. The CDR3 coding sequence is TGCGCCAGCAGTCCCGACATTTCCTACAATGAGCAGTTCTTC. It yields the protein CASSPDISYNEQFF.

This clone was picked up a small number of times. The V call is TRBV7-3, the J call TRBJ2-5; weak D call: TRBD2 (6 bases). This CDR3 region has 13 residues. Germline V lookup: CDR1 SGHTA, CDR2 FQGTGA. Trimming took off 5 bases at V and 11 bases at J, with 18 bases between the two ends. CDR3 sequence (DNA): TGTGCCAGCAGCCCTGGGGGACTGGGGGAGCAGTACTTC. Protein product: CASSPGGLGEQYF.

The chain combines TRBV19 with TRBJ2-7, with 8 positions matching TRBD2. Germline trimming cut 10 bases from V and 0 bases from J; bases unmatched to any gene: 2. This CDR3 is 12 amino acids long. Germline CDR1 reads LNHDA; CDR2 reads SQIVND (reference sequence). The CDR3 nucleotides read TGTGCCACCGGGGGGGACTCCTACGAGCAGTACTTC. Translating gives CATGGDSYEQYF.

The V call is TRBV4-1, the J call TRBJ1-1, with D perhaps TRBD1 (6 bases). The CDR3 has 17 residues. The V and J ends lost 5 bases and 0 bases respectively, with 19 bases between them. Germline CDR1 is MGHRA and CDR2 is YSYEKL. As DNA, the CDR3 is TGCGCCAGCAGCTCGGGGGGAGGGGGGATAATGAACACTGAAGCTTTCTTT. Its translation is CASSSGGGGIMNTEAFF.

The rearrangement uses TRBV5-4 and TRBJ2-7, with D possibly being TRBD2 (6 bases). Germline CDR1 and CDR2: SGHNT and YYREEE (reference sequence). Trimming shortened V by 3 bases and J by 7 bases, and 11 bases separated the two germline ends. CDR3 length: 12 amino acids. The CDR3 sequence: CASSSRLVEQYF. CDR3 sequence (DNA): TGTGCCAGCAGCTCGCGACTAGTGGAGCAGTACTTC.

The CDR3 here is CASSADRVGDEQYF. CDR3 DNA: TGTGCCAGCAGTGCGGACAGGGTAGGAGACGAGCAGTACTTC. The chain combines TRBV2 with TRBJ2-7; 8 bases are shared with TRBD1. The germline V gene encodes CDR1 SNHLY and CDR2 FYNNEI. V lost 4 bases to trimming and J lost 5 bases; unmatched junction nucleotides: 7. The CDR3 is 14 amino acids. Full variable domain (outside the CDR3, taken from reference TRBV2 and TRBJ2-7): EPEVTQTPSHQVTQMGQEVILRCVPISNHLYFYWYRQILGQKVEFLVSFYNNEISEKSEIFDDQFSVERPDGSNFTLKIRSTKLEDSAMYFCASSADRVGDEQYFGPGTRLTVT.

This clone was seen a handful of times. The chain joins TRBV19 to TRBJ2-1; 8 nucleotides align to TRBD2. The trim removed 4 bases at V and 4 bases at J, leaving 9 bases unmatched. This CDR3 region has 16 residues. Germline CDR1 LNHDA, CDR2 SQIVND (reference sequence). As DNA, the CDR3 is TGTGCCAGTAGTACCCGGGCGGGAGGAGGATACAATGAGCAGTTCTTC. Translating gives CASSTRAGGGYNEQFF. Based on the CDR3 plus reference TRBV19 and TRBJ2-1, the full variable domain is DGGITQSPKYLFRKEGQNVTLSCEQNLNHDAMYWYRQDPGQGLRLIYYSQIVNDFQKGDIAEGYSVSREKKESFPLTVTSAQKNPTAFYLCASSTRAGGGYNEQFFGPGTRLTVL.

DNA of the CDR3: TGTGCCAGCAGTTCGACAGGGTATGGCTACACCTTC. Residues: CASSSTGYGYTF. V gene TRBV28 combines with J gene TRBJ1-2, with 7 bases aligning to TRBD1. The germline V gene has CDR1 MDHEN and CDR2 SYDVKM. The CDR3 contains 12 residues. V was clipped by 4 bases and J by 5 bases; unmatched bases: 1.

The chain is built from TRBV27 and TRBJ2-3; the match to TRBD2 covers 9 bases. With 1 base clipped from V and 0 bases from J, the junction kept 2 bases outside the gene matches. Germline V lookup: CDR1 MNHEY, CDR2 SMNVEV (reference sequence). This CDR3 comprises 16 residues. The CDR3 nucleotides are TGTGCCAGCAGTTTATATCTAGCGGGGAGCACAGATACGCAGTATTTT. As protein: CASSLYLAGSTDTQYF.

The chain is built from TRBV28 and TRBJ2-1; no firm D call. V lost 2 bases and J lost 4, with 12 bases in between. The CDR3 contains 15 residues. Germline V lookup: CDR1 MDHEN, CDR2 SYDVKM. The CDR3 loop reads CASSLEPQIYNEQFF. CDR3 DNA: TGTGCCAGCAGTTTAGAACCACAGATATACAATGAGCAGTTCTTC.

The J gene is TRBJ2-3, the V gene TRBV27; TRBD1 aligns across 8 bases. Germline V gene data show CDR1 as MNHEY and CDR2 as SMNVEV (reference sequence). V shed 6 bases, J shed 4 bases, and the junction held 6 bases outside the gene matches. The CDR3 totals 14 residues. This CDR3 reads CASRIRGRADTQYF. For the CDR3, the DNA is TGTGCCAGCAGGATCAGGGGGCGGGCAGATACGCAGTATTTT.

V and J are TRBV19 and TRBJ2-3; 10 bases are a match to TRBD2. V dropped 7 bases and J dropped 4; count of bases not matched to a gene: 5. CDR3 length equals 14 residues. Looked up from germline, CDR1 is LNHDA and CDR2 is SQIVND (reference sequence). CDR3 region: CASTSLAGADTQYF. As DNA, the CDR3 is TGTGCCAGTACATCCCTAGCGGGAGCAGATACGCAGTATTTT. Looking up the rest from reference TRBV19 and TRBJ2-3 gives the full variable domain: DGGITQSPKYLFRKEGQNVTLSCEQNLNHDAMYWYRQDPGQGLRLIYYSQIVNDFQKGDIAEGYSVSREKKESFPLTVTSAQKNPTAFYLCASTSLAGADTQYFGPGTRLTVL.

The V call is TRBV28, the J call TRBJ2-5; no definite D call. Germline V gives CDR1 MDHEN, CDR2 SYDVKM. The CDR3 has 12 amino acids. Trimming removed 2 bases from V and 4 bases from J, with 5 bases in between. For the CDR3, the DNA is TGTGCCAGCAGTTTAACGGGAGAGACCCAGTACTTC. The encoded protein is CASSLTGETQYF.

The rearrangement joins TRBV28 to TRBJ2-7; 8 nucleotides match TRBD1. The CDR3 runs 17 residues. V trimming: 7 bases; J trimming: 3 bases; junction bases outside the gene matches: 17. CDR1 MDHEN and CDR2 SYDVKM come from the germline V gene. Written as DNA, the CDR3 is TGTGCCAGCAACCCGATATCCACCGGGACAGGCGGCTACGAGCAGTACTTC. Protein product: CASNPISTGTGGYEQYF.

Of note for this clone: Distinct nucleotide sequences in the sample also encode this CDR3. The chain couples TRBV19 to TRBJ1-1; D may be TRBD1 (5 bases). With 4 bases removed from V and 2 bases from J, the gap between germline ends came to 11 bases. Germline lookup yields CDR1 LNHDA and CDR2 SQIVND (reference sequence). The CDR3 length is 14 residues. CDR3 bases: TGTGCCAGTAGTAGGCAGGGTCTTAACACTGAAGCTTTCTTT. It encodes CASSRQGLNTEAFF.

Judged by abundance, this clone is medium-sized. The gene calls are TRBV5-4 and TRBJ2-4, with TRBD1 identical over 9 bases. Trimming at V came to 4 bases and at J to 4 bases, leaving 15 bases not matched to a gene. CDR1 is SGHNT and CDR2 is YYREEE in the germline V gene (reference sequence). The CDR3 spans 18 residues. The CDR3: CASSLIGSGQGIKNIQYF. CDR3 nucleotide sequence: TGTGCCAGCAGCCTAATAGGTAGTGGACAGGGGATTAAAAACATTCAGTACTTC.

This clone has a single count. The chain couples TRBV15 to TRBJ1-2, with D perhaps matching TRBD1 (5 bases). CDR3 length: 13 residues. CDR1 and CDR2 from the germline V gene are LNHNV and YYDKDF (reference sequence). Trimming took 3 bases from V and 2 from J, leaving 7 bases between them. This CDR3 is CATSRDTNYGYTF. CDR3 nucleotide sequence: TGTGCCACCAGCAGGGACACAAACTATGGCTACACCTTC. Drawing the rest from reference TRBV15 and TRBJ1-2, the complete variable domain is DAMVIQNPRYQVTQFGKPVTLSCSQTLNHNVMYWYQQKSSQAPKLLFHYYDKDFNNEADTPDNFQSRRPNTSFCFLDIRSPGLGDTAMYLCATSRDTNYGYTFGSGTRLTVV.

J is TRBJ1-5 and V is TRBV15; D is unclear. CDR3 length: 13 residues. The V gene's germline CDR1 is LNHNV and CDR2 YYDKDF (reference sequence). The germline V and J ends were trimmed by 3 bases and 9 bases, with 12 bases remaining between them. The CDR3 region is CATSSALTWPQHF. CDR3 coding DNA: TGTGCCACCAGCAGCGCACTCACTTGGCCCCAGCATTTT.

J is TRBJ2-3 and V is TRBV7-2; 11 bases align to TRBD2. Germline V gene data show CDR1 as SGHTA and CDR2 as FQGNSA. J was trimmed by 0 bases and V by 5 bases; bases with no gene match: 13. There are 19 residues in the CDR3. CDR3 in DNA: TGTGCCAGCAGCCTTCTCTTCACTAGCGGGAGCGCTAGCACAGATACGCAGTATTTT. It specifies CASSLLFTSGSASTDTQYF.

The chain combines TRBV7-9 with TRBJ2-5, with TRBD1 as a possible D gene (6 bases). Germline assignment: CDR1 SEHNR and CDR2 FQNEAQ (reference sequence). With 5 bases removed from V and 5 bases from J, the gap between germline ends came to 12 bases. This CDR3 region has 13 residues. The CDR3 is CASSLDSGETQYF. The CDR3 nucleotides read TGTGCCAGCAGCCTGGACAGTGGGGAGACCCAGTACTTC. The whole variable domain, filled in from reference TRBV7-9 and TRBJ2-5, reads DTGVSQNPRHKITKRGQNVTFRCDPISEHNRLYWYRQTLGQGPEFLTYFQNEAQLEKSRLLSDRFSAERPKGSFSTLEIQRTEQGDSAMYLCASSLDSGETQYFGPGTRLLVL.

V is TRBV4-1 and J is TRBJ2-5, with 9 nucleotides matching TRBD2. The last part of the DNA fits TRBJ2-7 better; the J call may be wrong. This CDR3 comprises 15 residues. Germline V lookup: CDR1 MGHRA, CDR2 YSYEKL. DNA of the CDR3: TGCGCCAGCAGCCCGACCTTTAGCGGGAGTTACGAGCAGTACTTC. The encoded protein is CASSPTFSGSYEQYF.

The chain is built from TRBV5-6 and TRBJ2-5, with 8 nucleotides matching TRBD1. CDR1 and CDR2 (germline): SGHDT, YYEEEE. With V trimmed by 4 bases and J by 5 bases, 13 bases remained unmatched. This CDR3 contains 16 residues. The CDR3 protein is CASSRNLDRALETQYF. CDR3 in DNA: TGTGCCAGCAGCCGGAACTTGGACAGGGCTCTGGAGACCCAGTACTTC.

The chain recombines TRBV28 with TRBJ1-5; TRBD1 might be the D (6 bases). V gave up 2 bases and J gave up 5 bases, with 13 bases separating them. Germline V gene lookup returns CDR1 MDHEN and CDR2 SYDVKM. The CDR3 spans 15 residues. In DNA form, the CDR3 reads TGTGCCAGCAGTTTACGGGAACAGGGTGATCAGCCCCAGCATTTT. Translation: CASSLREQGDQPQHF. Looking up the rest from reference TRBV28 and TRBJ1-5 gives the full variable domain: DVKVTQSSRYLVKRTGEKVFLECVQDMDHENMFWYRQDPGLGLRLIYFSYDVKMKEKGDIPEGYSVSREKKERFSLILESASTNQTSMYLCASSLREQGDQPQHFGDGTRLSIL.

This chain links TRBV27 with TRBJ2-1; TRBD1 matches at 7 bases. Germline V gene lookup returns CDR1 MNHEY and CDR2 SMNVEV (reference sequence). The trim removed 7 bases at V and 3 bases at J, leaving 6 bases unmatched. This CDR3 spans 14 amino acids. The CDR3 DNA reads as TGTGCCAGCATTAAGAGACAGGGCTACAATGAGCAGTTCTTC. Translated, it gives CASIKRQGYNEQFF.

The chain joins TRBV7-2 to TRBJ2-1; 11 bases agree with TRBD2. The CDR3 loop spans 16 amino acids. Per the germline V gene, CDR1 is SGHTA and CDR2 is FQGNSA. The V gene end was trimmed by 0 bases and the J gene end by 4 bases; junction bases not matched to a gene: 2. Written as DNA, the CDR3 is TGTGCCAGCAGCTTAGCGATAGCGGGAGGGTACAATGAGCAGTTCTTC. Translated, it gives CASSLAIAGGYNEQFF.

This clone was picked up a small number of times. The rearrangement links TRBV10-3 to TRBJ2-7, with 7 bases fitting TRBD1. This CDR3 has 14 residues. Germline CDR1 is ENHRY and CDR2 is SYGVKD. Trimming cost V 3 bases and J 2 bases; bases outside gene matches: 4. The CDR3 nucleotides are TGTGCCATCAGTGACTACGGGACAGCCTACGAGCAGTACTTC. Protein sequence: CAISDYGTAYEQYF.

This clone came up once. The V gene is TRBV5-4, the J gene TRBJ1-2, with D perhaps matching TRBD1 (6 bases). From germline, CDR1 is SGHNT and CDR2 YYREEE (reference sequence). The CDR3 spans 15 residues. V shed 1 base and J shed 3 bases, with 13 bases lying between them. This chain's CDR3 is CASSLSDSAYYGYTF. The CDR3 DNA reads as TGTGCCAGCAGCTTGTCGGACAGCGCCTACTATGGCTACACCTTC.

A word on this clone: Other DNA sequences in the same sample also yield this CDR3. The chain has TRBV28 and TRBJ2-7, with D hard to call. Trimming took off 6 bases at V and 4 bases at J, with 4 bases between the two ends. Germline V CDR1 and CDR2: MDHEN, SYDVKM. The CDR3 extends over 10 amino acids. The CDR3 sequence is CASSRYEQYF. In DNA, the CDR3 is TGTGCCAGCAGCCGTTACGAGCAGTACTTC. The variable domain in full, completed from reference TRBV28 and TRBJ2-7, reads DVKVTQSSRYLVKRTGEKVFLECVQDMDHENMFWYRQDPGLGLRLIYFSYDVKMKEKGDIPEGYSVSREKKERFSLILESASTNQTSMYLCASSRYEQYFGPGTRLTVT.

The chain joins TRBV30 to TRBJ2-7, with D possibly TRBD2 on 6 matching bases. Deletions cut 2 bases from V and 3 bases from J, with 14 bases between. This CDR3 region has 14 residues. Germline CDR1 GTSNPN, CDR2 SVGIG (reference sequence). This CDR3 reads CAWSPGLLYYEQYF. The DNA of the CDR3 is TGTGCCTGGAGTCCAGGACTACTCTACTACGAGCAGTACTTC.